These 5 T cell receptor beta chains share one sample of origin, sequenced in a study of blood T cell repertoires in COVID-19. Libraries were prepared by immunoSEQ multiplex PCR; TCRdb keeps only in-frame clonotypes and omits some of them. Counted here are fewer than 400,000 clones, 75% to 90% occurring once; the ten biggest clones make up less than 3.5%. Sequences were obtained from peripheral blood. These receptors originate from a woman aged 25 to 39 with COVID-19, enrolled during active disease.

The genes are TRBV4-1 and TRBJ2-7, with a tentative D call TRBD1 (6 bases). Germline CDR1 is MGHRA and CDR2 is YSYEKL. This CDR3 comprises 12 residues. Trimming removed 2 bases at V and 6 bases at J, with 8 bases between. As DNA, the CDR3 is TGCGCCAGCAGCCAACCCAGGGGCGAGCAGTACTTC. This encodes CASSQPRGEQYF.

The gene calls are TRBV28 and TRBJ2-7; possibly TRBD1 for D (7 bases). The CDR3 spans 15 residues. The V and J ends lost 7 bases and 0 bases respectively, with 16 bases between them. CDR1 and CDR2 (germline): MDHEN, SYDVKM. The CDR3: CASTRGASSSYEQYF. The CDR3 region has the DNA TGTGCCAGCACCAGGGGGGCTAGCTCCTCCTACGAGCAGTACTTC.

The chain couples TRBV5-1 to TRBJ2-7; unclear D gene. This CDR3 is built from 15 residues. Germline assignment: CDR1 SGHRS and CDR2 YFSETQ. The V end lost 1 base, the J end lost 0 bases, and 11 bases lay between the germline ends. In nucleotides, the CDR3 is TGCGCCAGCAGCTTGATTGGAGTAAGCTCCTACGAGCAGTACTTC. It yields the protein CASSLIGVSSYEQYF.

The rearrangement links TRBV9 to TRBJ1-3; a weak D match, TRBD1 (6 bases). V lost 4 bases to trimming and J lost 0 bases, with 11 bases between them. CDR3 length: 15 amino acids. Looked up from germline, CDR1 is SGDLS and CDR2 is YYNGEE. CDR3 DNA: TGTGCCAGCAGCCTGGACAGCGTCTCTGGAAACACCATATATTTT. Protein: CASSLDSVSGNTIYF.

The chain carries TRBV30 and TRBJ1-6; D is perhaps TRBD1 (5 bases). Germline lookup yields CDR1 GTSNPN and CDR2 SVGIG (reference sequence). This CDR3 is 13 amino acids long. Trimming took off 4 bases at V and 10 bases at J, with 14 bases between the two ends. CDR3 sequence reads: CAWTNGGSSPLHF. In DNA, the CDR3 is TGTGCCTGGACCAACGGGGGGTCCTCACCCCTCCACTTT. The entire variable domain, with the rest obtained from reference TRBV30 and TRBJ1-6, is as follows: SQTIHQWPATLVQPVGSPLSLECTVEGTSNPNLYWYRQAAGRGLQLLFYSVGIGQISSEVPQNLSASRPQDRQFILSSKKLLLSDSGFYLCAWTNGGSSPLHFGNGTRLTVT.